The clone carrying this TCR beta chain showed up many times. MiXCR, run by TCRdb on the 5' RACE reads, gives a single entry per CDR3 protein. The sample holds approximately 70,000 distinct CDR3 sequences, under 9.5% seen once. Deletions cut 0 bases from V and 5 bases from J, with 11 bases between. CDR3 length: 15 amino acids. The V gene's germline CDR1 is LGHNA and CDR2 YSLEER. The sample is drawn from a study of T cells after yellow fever vaccination. Looking at the study overall: Each low-cell-number fraction was prepared by means of SMART-Seq v4 Ultra Low Input.

The sample here was CD8+ T cells sorted from PBMCs, taken roughly 10 days after the first yellow fever vaccination. The source is a man between 18 and 29 years old who received the YFV17D yellow fever vaccine. The chain carries TRBV4-3 and TRBJ1-5; D is unresolved. As DNA, the CDR3 is TGCGCCAGCAGCCAAGATCAAGGAGGGTATCAGCCCCAGCATTTT. Translating gives CASSQDQGGYQPQHF.